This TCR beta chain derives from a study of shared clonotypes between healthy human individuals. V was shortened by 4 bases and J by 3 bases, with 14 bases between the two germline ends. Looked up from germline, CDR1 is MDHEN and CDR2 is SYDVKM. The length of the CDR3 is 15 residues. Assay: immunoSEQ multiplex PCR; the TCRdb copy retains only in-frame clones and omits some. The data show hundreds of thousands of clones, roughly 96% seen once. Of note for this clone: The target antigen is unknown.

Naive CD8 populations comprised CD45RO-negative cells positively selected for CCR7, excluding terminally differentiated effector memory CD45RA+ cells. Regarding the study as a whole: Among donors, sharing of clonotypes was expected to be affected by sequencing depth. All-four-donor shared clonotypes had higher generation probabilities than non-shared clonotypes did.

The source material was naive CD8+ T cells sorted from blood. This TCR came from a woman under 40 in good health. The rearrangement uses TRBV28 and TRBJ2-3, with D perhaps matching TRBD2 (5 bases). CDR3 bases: TGTGCCAGCAGTTCCCCGCGGGTTGGTACAGATACGCAGTATTTT. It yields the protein CASSSPRVGTDTQYF.